This TCR beta chain derives from a study of T cell clonotyping in hematopoietic cell transplantation. The study, taken as a whole, reports: Graft donor and pretransplant recipient Inverse Simpson Index values predicted broader posttransplant TCR diversity.

Time point defined: recipient sample about 28 days before transplant, after cytoreduction. Germline CDR1 is SGDLS and CDR2 is YYNGEE. This CDR3 is built from 15 residues. Trimming pared 0 bases from V and 0 bases from J, leaving 8 bases between. Clones were read by immunoSEQ multiplex PCR, and TCRdb kept only the in-frame ones, dropping some. The sample shows 25,000 to 35,000 clones, more than 70% of them seen only once. In regard to this clone: Its antigen is unidentified.

Material: peripheral blood mononuclear cells, obtained before stem cell transplant. V is TRBV9 and J is TRBJ2-3, with D perhaps matching TRBD1 (5 bases). The receptor's source is a man aged 45 to 65 with myelodysplastic syndrome. Some clones in this sample may be carry-over from other donors' samples. The CDR3 protein is CASSVVQASTDTQYF. CDR3 DNA sequence: TGTGCCAGCAGCGTAGTACAGGCTAGCACAGATACGCAGTATTTT.